These T cell receptor beta chains were read from a single sample in a study of blood T cell repertoires in COVID-19. TCRdb's table, derived via immunoSEQ multiplex PCR, lists solely in-frame clones and lacks some. The table has roughly 230,000 clones, 80% to 85% seen once; the top ten hold 3.4%. Sequencing was done on a sample of PBMCs or T cells enriched from blood (not recorded which). Receptors originate from a man in his fifties or sixties who had recovered from COVID-19. Both conserved end residues are part of each CDR3. D genes are given only for firm matches. Clone size is given for some rows only: seen once, a few or many times, or a class if the clone is expanded.

TRBJ2-3 TRBD2 TRBV9 - CASSLGLAAPDTQYF TGTGCCAGCAGCTTGGGACTAGCGGCCCCCGATACGCAGTATTTT
TRBJ1-1 - TRBV5-6 - CASSLERWTEAFF TGTGCCAGCAGCTTGGAACGGTGGACTGAAGCTTTCTTT
TRBJ1-1 - TRBV5-4 - CASSTDPRDGGPLNTEAFF TGTGCCAGCAGCACGGACCCACGTGACGGGGGGCCCCTGAACACTGAAGCTTTCTTT
TRBJ2-1 TRBD1 TRBV4-3 - CASSQGSDRGNEQFF TGCGCCAGCAGCCAAGGTTCGGACAGGGGAAATGAGCAGTTCTTC
TRBJ2-7 TRBD1 TRBV18 - CASSPLALDRVSYEQYF TGTGCCAGCTCACCACTGGCTTTGGACAGGGTGTCCTACGAGCAGTACTTC
TRBJ2-1 TRBD1 TRBV2 - CASSDSRQGADEQFF TGTGCCAGCAGTGATTCCCGCCAGGGGGCGGATGAGCAGTTCTTC
TRBJ2-1 TRBD2 TRBV4-1 - CASSQAGTSYHEQFF TGCGCCAGCAGCCAAGCCGGGACTAGCTACCATGAGCAGTTCTTC
TRBJ2-3 - TRBV10-3 - CAISDPNYQDTQYF TGTGCCATCAGTGACCCGAATTATCAGGATACGCAGTATTTT
TRBJ1-4 - TRBV7-2 once CASSLSGGANEKLFF TGTGCCAGCAGCTTAAGCGGGGGAGCTAATGAAAAACTGTTTTTT
TRBJ1-5 - TRBV11-2 - CASSLDGGLGPQHF TGTGCCAGCAGCTTAGATGGGGGCCTGGGGCCCCAGCATTTT
TRBJ2-2 TRBD2 TRBV6-4 - CASSGLAGGPSTGELFF TGTGCCAGCAGTGGACTAGCGGGGGGCCCGTCCACCGGGGAGCTGTTTTTT
TRBJ2-5 TRBD2 TRBV15 - CATSKGLAGLQETQYF TGTGCCACCAGCAAAGGACTAGCGGGCCTACAAGAGACCCAGTACTTC
TRBJ1-5 - TRBV6-5 once CASRSGGFGQPQHF TGTGCCAGCAGATCCGGGGGTTTTGGTCAGCCCCAGCATTTT
TRBJ1-5 - TRBV7-9 - CASSLGTNSNQPQHF TGTGCCAGCAGCTTAGGGACTAACTCGAATCAGCCCCAGCATTTT
TRBJ2-7 TRBD2 TRBV4-1 - CASSQDSSGRRIHEQYF TGCGCCAGCAGCCAAGATTCTAGCGGGAGAAGAATCCACGAGCAGTACTTC
TRBJ2-7 - TRBV5-4 - CASSDRLSYEQYF TGTGCCAGCTCCGACAGATTATCCTACGAGCAGTACTTC
TRBJ1-1 TRBD1 TRBV7-8 once CASFSGTGWTEAFF TGTGCCAGCTTTTCAGGGACAGGGTGGACTGAAGCTTTCTTT
TRBJ1-6 - TRBV3-1/TRBV3-2 - CASSRTENSPLHF TGTGCCAGCAGCCGTACGGAGAATTCACCCCTCCACTTT
TRBJ2-3 - TRBV12-3/TRBV12-4 - CASSFTEADTQYF TGTGCCAGCAGTTTTACCGAGGCAGATACGCAGTATTTT
TRBJ2-5 - TRBV2 few CASNDPEETQYF TGTGCCAGCAACGACCCGGAGGAGACCCAGTACTTC
TRBJ1-6 - TRBV10-2 - CASSSTVNNSPLHF TGCGCCAGCAGTTCGACAGTGAATAATTCACCCCTCCACTTT
TRBJ2-7 TRBD1 TRBV10-3 - CAISGTGWYEQYF TGTGCCATCAGTGGGACAGGGTGGTACGAGCAGTACTTC
TRBJ2-2 TRBD2 TRBV5-4 - CASSLVRGGATGELFF TGTGCCAGCAGCTTGGTACGCGGGGGGGCCACCGGGGAGCTGTTTTTT
TRBJ2-1 TRBD2 TRBV5-1 - CASSGSGTSDQTYNEQFF TGCGCCAGCAGCGGCTCCGGGACTAGCGATCAAACCTACAATGAGCAGTTCTTC
TRBJ2-3 - TRBV12-5 - CASVGGILTDTQYF TGTGCTAGTGTTGGGGGCATCCTCACAGATACGCAGTATTTT
TRBJ1-3 TRBD1 TRBV28 - CASSLPQGEFGNTIYF TGTGCCAGCAGTTTACCACAGGGGGAGTTTGGAAACACCATATATTTT
TRBJ2-1 - TRBV7-3 - CASSPQTFYNEQFF TGTGCCAGCAGCCCCCAGACTTTTTACAATGAGCAGTTCTTC
TRBJ1-1 - TRBV6-1 - CASSEVWSRPEAFF TGTGCCAGCAGTGAAGTTTGGAGTCGGCCTGAAGCTTTCTTT
TRBJ2-3 - TRBV11-2 once CATSTGDTDTQYF TGTGCCACCTCGACAGGAGACACAGATACGCAGTATTTT
TRBJ1-2 TRBD1 TRBV6-4 - CASSGQGSGYTF TGTGCCAGCAGTGGACAGGGTAGCGGCTACACCTTC
TRBJ2-7 - TRBV7-2 - CASSRSYEQYF TGTGCCAGCAGCCGGAGCTACGAGCAGTACTTC
TRBJ1-2 - TRBV18 once CASSPVPSGNQDYGYTF TGTGCCAGCTCACCAGTGCCGTCCGGGAATCAGGACTATGGCTACACCTTC
TRBJ1-1 - TRBV19 - CASKWATNTEAFF TGTGCCAGTAAATGGGCTACAAACACTGAAGCTTTCTTT
TRBJ2-7 TRBD1 TRBV10-3 - CAISLPGQDYEQYF TGTGCCATCAGCCTCCCGGGACAGGACTACGAGCAGTACTTC
TRBJ1-6 - TRBV2 - CASTPVDIYNSPLHF TGTGCCAGCACCCCCGTGGACATTTATAATTCACCCCTCCACTTT
TRBJ1-1 - TRBV19 - CASRTSTVNTEAFF TGTGCCAGTAGAACCTCAACAGTGAACACTGAAGCTTTCTTT
TRBJ2-5 - TRBV5-1 once CASSSGYPQETQYF TGCGCCAGCAGCTCGGGGTATCCCCAAGAGACCCAGTACTTC
TRBJ2-7 - TRBV12-3/TRBV12-4 once CASSLWGTQYF TGTGCCAGCAGTTTGTGGGGGACTCAGTACTTC
TRBJ2-5 TRBD1 TRBV12-5 - CASGLGRDSRQETQYF TGTGCTAGTGGTTTGGGACGGGACAGTAGGCAAGAGACCCAGTACTTC
TRBJ1-2 - TRBV7-2 - CASSLGPGDGYTF TGTGCCAGCAGCTTAGGGCCAGGGGATGGCTACACCTTC
TRBJ2-2 - TRBV9 - CASSDRQYTGELFF TGTGCCAGCAGCGACAGACAGTACACCGGGGAGCTGTTTTTT
TRBJ2-7 - TRBV3-1/TRBV3-2 - CASSQSPDRSSSSYEQYF TGTGCCAGCAGCCAAAGTCCAGACAGAAGCTCTAGCTCCTACGAGCAGTACTTC
TRBJ1-1 TRBD1 TRBV6-5 - CASSQRGQAEAFF TGTGCCAGCAGTCAAAGGGGACAGGCAGAAGCTTTCTTT
TRBJ1-1 - TRBV6-5 - CASGRGFNTEAFF TGTGCCAGCGGGAGGGGTTTTAACACTGAAGCTTTCTTT
TRBJ2-1 TRBD1 TRBV11-2 - CASSLGTGRLNEQFF TGTGCCAGCAGCTTAGGGACAGGGCGCCTCAATGAGCAGTTCTTC
TRBJ2-3 - TRBV5-1 - CASTTAGGTDTQYF TGCGCCAGCACCACGGCAGGGGGCACAGATACGCAGTATTTT
TRBJ2-2 TRBD2 TRBV6-5 - CASTSGNGELFF TGTGCCAGTACTAGCGGGAACGGGGAGCTGTTTTTT
TRBJ2-1 - TRBV7-2 - CASSPTRSEQFF TGTGCCAGCAGCCCGACTAGGAGTGAGCAGTTCTTC
TRBJ2-7 - TRBV20-1 - CSARSGYEQYF TGCAGTGCCCGAAGCGGCTACGAGCAGTACTTC
TRBJ2-3 - TRBV11-3 once CASSSRPGGSSTDTQYF TGTGCCAGCAGCTCCCGGCCCGGCGGATCTAGCACAGATACGCAGTATTTT
TRBJ2-3 - TRBV23-1 - CASRVGHLRTDTQYF TGCGCCAGCAGGGTGGGACATCTTAGAACAGATACGCAGTATTTT
TRBJ2-7 - TRBV12-2 - CASRLDRQAYEQYF TGTGCAAGTCGCCTGGACAGGCAAGCCTACGAGCAGTACTTC
TRBJ1-3 - TRBV5-1 - CASSLTGSGNTIYF TGCGCCAGCAGCTTGACAGGGTCTGGAAACACCATATATTTT
TRBJ1-2 - TRBV5-4 - CASSTGIPLDGYTF TGTGCCAGCAGCACGGGAATCCCCCTCGACGGCTACACCTTC
TRBJ1-6 TRBD1 TRBV2 few CASSKDRGNSPLHF TGTGCCAGTTCTAAAGACAGGGGGAATTCACCCCTCCACTTT